This note documents a single TCR beta chain sequence. The antigen remains undetermined. These data come from a study of cytomegalovirus exposure and HLA in healthy donors. Study-wide points: The HLA-A and HLA-B alleles of most subjects were reportedly predicted accurately from TCR beta sequences. The study recorded over 150 TCR beta chains that were cytomegalovirus-associated.

PCR amplification relied on 60 Vbeta primers (plus 13 Jbeta primers). Generated by immunoSEQ multiplex PCR, the TCRdb table keeps only in-frame clones and is missing some. The table records some 57,000 clones, about 90% of them present only once. The CDR3 covers 15 residues. V lost 2 bases and J 4 bases, leaving 14 bases between the germline ends. The germline gives CDR1 KGHSH, CDR2 LQKENI. The clonotype comes from a young man in good health and CMV-seropositive. J is TRBJ1-1 and V is TRBV18; the D is unclear. Sequencing used PBMCs. CDR3 sequence reads: CASSPANSAGTEAFF. For the CDR3, the DNA is TGTGCCAGCTCACCAGCTAATTCGGCGGGCACTGAAGCTTTCTTT.